This T cell receptor beta chain was obtained from a study of T cells in Graves' hyperthyroidism and ophthalmopathy. RNA transcripts were the template for amplifying TCR beta CDR3 regions. In the first-round RT-PCR of the TCR CDR3, the HTBI primer set was used. Each CDR3 protein gets one entry after TCRdb re-called the multiplex PCR reads with MiXCR. The sample includes about 640,000 distinct CDR3 sequences, around 21% of them seen just once. To note about this clonotype: Its antigen is unknown.

V lost 5 bases and J 7 bases, leaving 14 bases between the germline ends. The CDR3 length is 13 residues. Germline V CDR1 and CDR2: MNHEY, SMNVEV (reference sequence). The study, taken as a whole, reports: Ophthalmopathy could be told apart from stable hyperthyroidism with a 13 V-J model. In blood, most of the thyroid clonotypes expanded above 0.001 were also present.

Material for sequencing was blood. The rearrangement links TRBV27 to TRBJ2-5; D is possibly TRBD2 (6 bases). The origin of this receptor is a man aged 30 to 45 with Graves' ophthalmopathy. DNA for the CDR3: TGTGCCAGCAGTCCCGGAGGGGTAGGGACCCAGTACTTC. This codes for CASSPGGVGTQYF.